This T cell receptor beta chain originates from a study of blood T cell repertoires in COVID-19. Study-level information: COVID-19 samples from acute and convalescent phases originated in the United States, Italy and Spain. T cells, B-cell-depleted T cells, or PBMCs supplied cDNA or gDNA.

CDR1 is MNHEY, CDR2 SVGAGI, per germline. V lost 5 bases to trimming and J lost 12 bases; unmatched junction nucleotides: 14. The CDR3 has 14 amino acids. Source study methods: Estimation of nucleated cell counts was performed using reference gene primer amplification. The method was immunoSEQ multiplex PCR; TCRdb's version includes in-frame clones alone and lacks a portion of them. Clonal size and the V and J genes are those of that table, whereas D and trimming came from the DNA. The sample includes approximately 260,000 clones, 88% of them seen just once. Seattle patient enrollment occurred during active infection, with longitudinal follow-up thereafter.

The V gene is TRBV6-5, the J gene TRBJ1-2, with 8 bases identical to TRBD1. The sequencing sample was made of peripheral blood. The TCR sequence derives from a woman aged 70 to 79 with COVID-19, enrolled during active disease. The CDR3 is CASSRGTGPNSHTF. CDR3 DNA sequence: TGTGCCAGCAGTCGTGGGACAGGCCCTAATAGTCACACCTTC.